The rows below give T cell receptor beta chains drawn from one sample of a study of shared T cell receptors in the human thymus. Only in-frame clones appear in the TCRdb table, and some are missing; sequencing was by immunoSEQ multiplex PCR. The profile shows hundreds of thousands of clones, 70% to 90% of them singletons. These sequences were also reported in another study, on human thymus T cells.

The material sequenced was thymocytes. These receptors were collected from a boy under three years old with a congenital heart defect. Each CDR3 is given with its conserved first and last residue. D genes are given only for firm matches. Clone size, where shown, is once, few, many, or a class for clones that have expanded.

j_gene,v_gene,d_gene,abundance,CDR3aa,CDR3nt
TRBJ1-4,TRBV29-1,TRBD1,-,CSVTGQGSKKLFF,TGCAGCGTCACCGGACAGGGGAGCAAAAAACTGTTTTTT
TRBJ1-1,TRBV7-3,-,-,CASSNGTPNTEAFF,TGTGCCAGCAGCAACGGGACACCGAACACTGAAGCTTTCTTT
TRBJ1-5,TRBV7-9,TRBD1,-,CASSQGTVNQPQHF,TGTGCCAGCAGCCAAGGGACAGTAAATCAGCCCCAGCATTTT
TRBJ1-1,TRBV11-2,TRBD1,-,CASSLAPGQGYENTEAFF,TGTGCCAGCAGCTTAGCCCCGGGACAGGGGTATGAGAACACTGAAGCTTTCTTT
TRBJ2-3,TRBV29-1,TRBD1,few,CSVATWDRWTDTQYF,TGCAGCGTTGCAACATGGGACAGGTGGACAGATACGCAGTATTTT
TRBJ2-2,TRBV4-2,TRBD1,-,CASSPGGQVNTGELFF,TGTGCCAGCAGCCCTGGAGGACAGGTTAACACCGGGGAGCTGTTTTTT
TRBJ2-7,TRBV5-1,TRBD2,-,CASSRIGGAGSDEQYF,TGCGCCAGCAGCAGGATAGGTGGAGCGGGATCGGACGAGCAGTACTTC
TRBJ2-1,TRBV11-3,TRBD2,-,CASSPGTSGRNFEQFF,TGTGCCAGCAGCCCGGGGACTAGCGGGAGAAATTTTGAGCAGTTCTTC
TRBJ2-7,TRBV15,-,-,CATSRDSQIEYEQYF,TGTGCCACCAGCAGAGATTCCCAAATTGAGTACGAGCAGTACTTC
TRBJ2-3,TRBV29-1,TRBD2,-,CSARTSGPSTDTQYF,TGCAGCGCCCGGACTAGCGGGCCTAGCACAGATACGCAGTATTTT
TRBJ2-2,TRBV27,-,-,CASSFSTRNTGELFF,TGTGCCAGCAGTTTTTCCACCAGGAACACCGGGGAGCTGTTTTTT
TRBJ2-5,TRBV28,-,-,CASSLSSRAQETQYF,TGTGCCAGCAGTTTATCATCACGCGCTCAAGAGACCCAGTACTTC
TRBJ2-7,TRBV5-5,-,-,CASSFIYYYEQYF,TGTGCCAGCAGCTTTATCTACTACTACGAGCAGTACTTC
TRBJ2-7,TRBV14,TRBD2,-,CASSQHPQRGSYEQYF,TGTGCCAGCAGCCAACATCCGCAGCGGGGTTCCTACGAGCAGTACTTC
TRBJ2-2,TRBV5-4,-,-,CASSLELARGTGELFF,TGTGCCAGCAGCTTGGAACTTGCCAGGGGCACCGGGGAGCTGTTTTTT
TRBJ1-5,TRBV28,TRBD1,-,CASRSWDRENQPQHF,TGTGCCAGCAGATCATGGGACAGGGAGAATCAGCCCCAGCATTTT
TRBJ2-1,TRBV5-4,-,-,CASSFRTSSYNEQFF,TGTGCCAGCAGCTTTAGGACTTCCTCCTACAATGAGCAGTTCTTC
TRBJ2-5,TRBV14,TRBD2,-,CASSQVLAGDQETQYF,TGTGCCAGCAGCCAAGTCCTAGCGGGGGATCAAGAGACCCAGTACTTC
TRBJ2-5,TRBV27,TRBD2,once,CASSGTRQETQYF,TGTGCCAGCAGTGGGACTAGACAAGAGACCCAGTACTTC
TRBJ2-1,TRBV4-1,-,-,CASSHRSPENEQFF,TGCGCCAGCAGCCACCGATCCCCCGAGAATGAGCAGTTCTTC
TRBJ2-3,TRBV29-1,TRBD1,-,CSVFPTGTTDTQYF,TGCAGCGTTTTCCCGACAGGGACCACAGATACGCAGTATTTT
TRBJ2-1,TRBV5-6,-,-,CASTVRWGDSSYNEQFF,TGTGCCAGCACCGTCAGGTGGGGGGACAGCTCCTACAATGAGCAGTTCTTC
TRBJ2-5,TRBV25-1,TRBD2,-,CASSDGTSGIQETQYF,TGTGCCAGCAGTGACGGGACTAGCGGGATACAAGAGACCCAGTACTTC
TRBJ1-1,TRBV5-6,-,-,CASSLRQALNTEAFF,TGTGCCAGCAGCTTAAGACAGGCCCTGAACACTGAAGCTTTCTTT
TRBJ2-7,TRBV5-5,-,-,CASSLGALYEQYF,TGTGCCAGCAGTTTAGGGGCCCTCTACGAGCAGTACTTC
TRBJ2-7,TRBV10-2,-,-,CASSGHSVPYEQYF,TGCGCCAGCAGTGGCCACTCGGTCCCCTACGAGCAGTACTTC
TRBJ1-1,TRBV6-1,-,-,CASHQGRYTEAFF,TGTGCCAGCCACCAGGGTAGGTACACTGAAGCTTTCTTT
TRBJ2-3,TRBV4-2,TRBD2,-,CASSQEAPETSGGGNTDTQYF,TGTGCCAGCAGCCAAGAAGCACCGGAGACTAGCGGGGGGGGAAACACAGATACGCAGTATTTT
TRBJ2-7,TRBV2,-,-,CASSLTVNYEQYF,TGTGCCAGCAGTTTGACAGTGAACTACGAGCAGTACTTC
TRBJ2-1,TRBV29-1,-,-,CSVDELAPTYNEQFF,TGCAGCGTTGACGAGCTAGCACCAACCTACAATGAGCAGTTCTTC
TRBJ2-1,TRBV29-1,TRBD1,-,CSVCDRGPNNEQFF,TGCAGCGTCTGCGACAGGGGACCTAACAATGAGCAGTTCTTC
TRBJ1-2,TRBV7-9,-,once,CASSFRSYGYTF,TGTGCCAGCAGCTTTCGCAGTTATGGCTACACCTTC
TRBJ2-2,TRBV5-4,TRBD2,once,CASSHDVSPGLENTGELFF,TGTGCCAGCAGCCACGATGTTTCTCCGGGACTAGAGAACACCGGGGAGCTGTTTTTT
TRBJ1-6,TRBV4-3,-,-,CASSQDIRLWGDYNSPLHF,TGCGCCAGCAGCCAAGATATTAGGCTGTGGGGGGACTATAATTCACCCCTCCACTTT
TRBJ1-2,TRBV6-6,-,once,CASSPVTHGYTF,TGTGCCAGCAGTCCCGTTACACACGGCTACACCTTC
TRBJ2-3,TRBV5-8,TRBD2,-,CASSVPGTSESLTDTQYF,TGTGCCAGCAGCGTACCCGGGACTAGCGAGAGTCTTACAGATACGCAGTATTTT
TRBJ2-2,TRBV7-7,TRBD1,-,CASSLASGTGETGELFF,TGTGCTAGCAGCTTAGCGTCCGGGACAGGGGAAACCGGGGAGCTGTTTTTT
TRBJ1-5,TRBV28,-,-,CASSLFGGAANQPQHF,TGTGCCAGCAGCCTTTTTGGGGGGGCAGCAAATCAGCCCCAGCATTTT
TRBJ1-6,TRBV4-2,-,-,CASSQDKTTDEGFSYNSPLHF,TGTGCCAGCAGCCAAGATAAAACAACAGATGAAGGATTCTCCTATAATTCCCCCCTCCACTTT
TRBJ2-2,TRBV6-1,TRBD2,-,CASRETSGGYTGELFF,TGTGCCAGCAGAGAAACTAGCGGGGGTTACACCGGGGAGCTGTTTTTT
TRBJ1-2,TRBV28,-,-,CATKAAFNYGYTF,TGTGCCACCAAAGCCGCATTCAACTATGGCTACACCTTC
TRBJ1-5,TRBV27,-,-,CASSSQATGELSNQPQHF,TGTGCCAGCAGTTCTCAAGCGACAGGAGAACTTAGCAATCAGCCCCAGCATTTT
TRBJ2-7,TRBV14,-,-,CASSQERTVPYEQYF,TGTGCCAGCAGCCAAGAACGTACGGTACCCTACGAGCAGTACTTC
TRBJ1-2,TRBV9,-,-,CASSVERGGTLWSYTF,TGTGCCAGCAGCGTCGAGCGGGGAGGGACCCTATGGAGCTACACCTTC
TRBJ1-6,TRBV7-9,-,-,CASSLDPTGPNSPLHF,TGTGCCAGCAGCTTAGATCCAACAGGGCCGAATTCACCCCTCCACTTT
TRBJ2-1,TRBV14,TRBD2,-,CASSRPGLAGFEQFF,TGTGCCAGCAGCAGACCGGGACTAGCGGGGTTTGAGCAGTTCTTC
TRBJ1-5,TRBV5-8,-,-,CASSPLRRYNQPQHF,TGTGCCAGCAGCCCCTTGCGGCGGTACAATCAGCCCCAGCATTTT
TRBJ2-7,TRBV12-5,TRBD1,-,CASGLVRDRVRTYEQYF,TGTGCTAGTGGTTTGGTACGGGACAGGGTCAGGACCTACGAGCAGTACTTC
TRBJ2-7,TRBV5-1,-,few,CASSLGVGGIISYEQYF,TGCGCCAGCAGCTTGGGGGTGGGGGGAATAATCTCCTACGAGCAGTACTTC
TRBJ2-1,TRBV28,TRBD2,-,CASSLLVAGESYNEQFF,TGTGCCAGCAGTTTATTGGTAGCGGGAGAGTCCTACAATGAGCAGTTCTTC
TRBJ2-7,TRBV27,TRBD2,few,CASSPSGAYEQYF,TGTGCCAGCAGCCCTAGCGGGGCCTACGAGCAGTACTTC
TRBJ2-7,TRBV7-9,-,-,CASSLKGPYEQYF,TGTGCCAGCAGCTTAAAGGGGCCCTACGAGCAGTACTTC
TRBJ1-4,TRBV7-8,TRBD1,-,CASSLVAGTEYATNEKLFF,TGTGCCAGCAGCTTAGTGGCCGGGACAGAATACGCAACTAATGAAAAACTGTTTTTT
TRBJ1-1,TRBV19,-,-,CVYRGGRTEAFF,TGTGTCTATAGGGGGGGCCGGACTGAAGCTTTCTTT